The sequence of this T cell receptor (beta chain) was determined in a study of vaccination and CD4 T cells after COVID-19. Cultured CD4+ T-cell DNA underwent Oncomine TCR Beta short-read sequencing. TCRdb re-called the PCR reads with MiXCR, one entry per CDR3 protein. The table records 4,500 to 5,500 distinct CDR3 sequences, approximately 30% of them present only once. Whole-study findings and limits: Spike mono-reactivity held for 304 of 307 vaccine-specific clones in convalescent patients. Convalescent patients had a median roughly 87% of reactive clones appearing only post-vaccination.

Treatment given: approximately 11-day PBMC culture with coronavirus spike peptide pools or control peptides (ViraFEST assay). As for this clonotype: What it recognizes is unknown.

V was clipped by 1 base and J by 3 bases, with 9 bases between them. Germline V CDR1 and CDR2: SEHNR, FQNEAQ (reference sequence). CDR3 length: 14 residues. The source of this sequence is a human donor who had recovered from COVID-19. The sequencing here drew on CD4+ T cells from blood, cultured in vitro, taken after SARS-CoV-2 vaccination. The J gene is TRBJ1-1, the V gene TRBV7-9; D is undetermined. Here the CDR3 reads CASSLERSHTEAFF. The CDR3, as DNA: TGTGCCAGCAGCTTAGAGAGGAGTCACACTGAAGCTTTCTTT.